The 2 T cell receptor beta chains reported below all come from one sample, sequenced in a study of blood T cell repertoires in COVID-19. Using immunoSEQ multiplex PCR, the repertoire was profiled, and TCRdb retains in-frame clones only, with some absent. The table records about 59,000 clones, approximately 90% of them present only once. What was sequenced was peripheral blood. The receptors derive from a man aged 80 or over with acute or convalescent COVID-19.

V is TRBV6-5 and J is TRBJ2-7; 10 bases match TRBD1. V shed 7 bases and J 4 bases; nucleotides not matched to a gene: 4. Germline assignment: CDR1 MNHEY and CDR2 SVGAGI. This CDR3 has 13 amino acids. The CDR3, as DNA: TGTGCCAGCACACGGACAGGGGGTTACGAGCAGTACTTC. This encodes CASTRTGGYEQYF.

The J gene is TRBJ2-2, the V gene TRBV18, with TRBD1 matching 8 bases. Germline V lookup: CDR1 KGHSH, CDR2 LQKENI. This CDR3 comprises 17 residues. With 5 bases clipped from V and 0 bases from J, the junction kept 8 bases outside the gene matches. CDR3 in amino acids: CASSSIGQGANTGELFF. DNA of the CDR3: TGTGCCAGCTCATCAATCGGACAGGGCGCGAACACCGGGGAGCTGTTTTTT.